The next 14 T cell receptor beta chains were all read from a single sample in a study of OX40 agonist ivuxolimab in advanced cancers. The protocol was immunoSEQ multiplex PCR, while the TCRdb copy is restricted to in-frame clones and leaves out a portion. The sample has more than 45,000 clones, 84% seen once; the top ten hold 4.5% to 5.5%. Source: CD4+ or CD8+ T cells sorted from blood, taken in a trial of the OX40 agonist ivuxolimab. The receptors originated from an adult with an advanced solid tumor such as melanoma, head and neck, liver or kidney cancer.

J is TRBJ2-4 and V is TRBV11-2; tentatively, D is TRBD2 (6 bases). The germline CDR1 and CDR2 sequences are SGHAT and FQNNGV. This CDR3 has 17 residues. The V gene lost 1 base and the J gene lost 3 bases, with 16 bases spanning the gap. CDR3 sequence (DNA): TGTGCCAGCAGCTTAGTAGGCGGGATGTCAGGCAAAAACATTCAGTACTTC. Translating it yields CASSLVGGMSGKNIQYF. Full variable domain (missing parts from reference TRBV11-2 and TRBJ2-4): EAGVAQSPRYKIIEKRQSVAFWCNPISGHATLYWYQQILGQGPKLLIQFQNNGVVDDSQLPKDRFSAERLKGVDSTLKIQPAKLEDSAVYLCASSLVGGMSGKNIQYFGAGTRLSVL.

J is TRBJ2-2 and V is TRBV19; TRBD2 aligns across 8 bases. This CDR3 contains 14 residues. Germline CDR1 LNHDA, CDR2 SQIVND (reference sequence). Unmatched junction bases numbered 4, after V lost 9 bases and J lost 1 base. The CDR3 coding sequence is TGTGCCAGCCAAAGCGGGAGGAACACCGGGGAGCTGTTTTTT. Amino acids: CASQSGRNTGELFF.

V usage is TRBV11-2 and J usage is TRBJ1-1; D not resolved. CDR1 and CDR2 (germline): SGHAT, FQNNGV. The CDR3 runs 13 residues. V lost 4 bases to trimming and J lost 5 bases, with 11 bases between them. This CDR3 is CASSSLPTTEAFF. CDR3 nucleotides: TGTGCCAGCAGCTCCCTCCCCACGACTGAAGCTTTCTTT.

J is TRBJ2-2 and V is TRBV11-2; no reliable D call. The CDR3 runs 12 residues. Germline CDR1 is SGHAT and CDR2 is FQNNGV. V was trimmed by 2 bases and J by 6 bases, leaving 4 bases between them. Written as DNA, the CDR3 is TGTGCCAGCAGCTTATTTTCCGGGGAGCTGTTTTTT. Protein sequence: CASSLFSGELFF.

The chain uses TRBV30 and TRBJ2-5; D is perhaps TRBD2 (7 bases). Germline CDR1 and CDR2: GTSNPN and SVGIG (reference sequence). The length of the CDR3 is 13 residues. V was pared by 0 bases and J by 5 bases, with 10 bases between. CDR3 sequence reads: CAWSVQGGETQYF. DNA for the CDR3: TGTGCCTGGAGTGTACAGGGAGGGGAGACCCAGTACTTC.

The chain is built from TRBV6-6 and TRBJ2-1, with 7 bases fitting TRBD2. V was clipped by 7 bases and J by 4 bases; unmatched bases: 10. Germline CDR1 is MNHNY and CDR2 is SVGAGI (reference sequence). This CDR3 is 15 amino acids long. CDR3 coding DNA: TGTGCCAGCACGGGACTATCCGATTTGTACAATGAGCAGTTCTTC. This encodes CASTGLSDLYNEQFF.

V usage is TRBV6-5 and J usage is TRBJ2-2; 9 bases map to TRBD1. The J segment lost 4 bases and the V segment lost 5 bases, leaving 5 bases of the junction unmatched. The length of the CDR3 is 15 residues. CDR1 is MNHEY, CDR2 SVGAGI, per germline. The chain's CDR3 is CASSALQGATGELFF. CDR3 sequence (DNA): TGTGCCAGCAGTGCGTTACAGGGGGCCACCGGGGAGCTGTTTTTT.

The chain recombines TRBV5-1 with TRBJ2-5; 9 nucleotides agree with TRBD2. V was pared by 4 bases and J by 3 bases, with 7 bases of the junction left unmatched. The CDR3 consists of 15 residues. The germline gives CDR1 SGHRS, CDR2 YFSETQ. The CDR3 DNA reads TGCGCCAGCAGCAGCGCCGGGACTAGCAAAGAGACCCAGTACTTC. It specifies CASSSAGTSKETQYF.

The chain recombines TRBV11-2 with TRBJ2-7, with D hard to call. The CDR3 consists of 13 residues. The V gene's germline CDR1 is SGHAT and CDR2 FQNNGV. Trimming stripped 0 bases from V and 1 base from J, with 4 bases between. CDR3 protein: CASSLDFSYEQYF. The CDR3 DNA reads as TGTGCCAGCAGCTTAGACTTTTCCTACGAGCAGTACTTC.

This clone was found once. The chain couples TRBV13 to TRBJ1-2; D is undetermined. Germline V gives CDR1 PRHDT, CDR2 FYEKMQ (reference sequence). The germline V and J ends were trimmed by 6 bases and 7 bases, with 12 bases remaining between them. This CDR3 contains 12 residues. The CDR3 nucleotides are TGTGCCAGCAGTCTGGGGTTTGGTGGCTACACCTTC. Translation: CASSLGFGGYTF.

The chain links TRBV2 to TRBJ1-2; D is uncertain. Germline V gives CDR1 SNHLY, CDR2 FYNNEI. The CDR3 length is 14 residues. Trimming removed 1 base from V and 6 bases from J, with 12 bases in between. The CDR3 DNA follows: TGTGCCAGCAGTGAAGGATGGGGAACCGATGGCTACACCTTC. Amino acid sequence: CASSEGWGTDGYTF.

The CDR3 protein is CASRQQGAGAPETQYF. For the CDR3, the DNA is TGTGCCAGCAGACAACAGGGAGCGGGAGCGCCAGAGACCCAGTACTTC. This chain connects TRBV11-2 to TRBJ2-5; 8 positions agree with TRBD2. From germline, CDR1 is SGHAT and CDR2 FQNNGV. The ends lost 6 bases at V and 4 bases at J; junction bases unmatched: 13. This CDR3 has 16 amino acids.

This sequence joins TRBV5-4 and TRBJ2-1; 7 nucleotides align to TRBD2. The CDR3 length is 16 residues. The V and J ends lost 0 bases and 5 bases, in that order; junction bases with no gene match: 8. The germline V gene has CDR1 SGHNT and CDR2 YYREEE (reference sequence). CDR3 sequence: CASSLASRLADNEQFF. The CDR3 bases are TGTGCCAGCAGCTTGGCCTCGCGACTAGCCGACAATGAGCAGTTCTTC.

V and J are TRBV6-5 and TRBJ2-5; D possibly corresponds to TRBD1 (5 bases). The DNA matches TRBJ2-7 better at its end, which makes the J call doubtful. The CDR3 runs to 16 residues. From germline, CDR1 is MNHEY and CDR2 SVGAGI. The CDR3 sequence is CASSYSLQALSYEQYF. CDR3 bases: TGTGCCAGCAGTTACTCGCTACAGGCCCTTTCCTACGAGCAGTACTTC.